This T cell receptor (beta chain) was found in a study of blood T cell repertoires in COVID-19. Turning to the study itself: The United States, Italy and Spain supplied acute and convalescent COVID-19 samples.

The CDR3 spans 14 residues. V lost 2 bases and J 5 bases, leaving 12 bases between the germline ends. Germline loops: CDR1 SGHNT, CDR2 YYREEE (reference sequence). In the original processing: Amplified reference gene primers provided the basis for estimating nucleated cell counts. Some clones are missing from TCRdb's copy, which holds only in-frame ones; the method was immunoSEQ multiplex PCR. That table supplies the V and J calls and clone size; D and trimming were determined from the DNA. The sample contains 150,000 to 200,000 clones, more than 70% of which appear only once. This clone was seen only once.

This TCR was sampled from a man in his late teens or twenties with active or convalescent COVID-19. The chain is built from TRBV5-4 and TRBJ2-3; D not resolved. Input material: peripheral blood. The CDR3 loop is CASSFSTTRDTQYF. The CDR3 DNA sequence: TGTGCCAGCAGCTTCTCGACAACGAGAGATACGCAGTATTTT.